The rows below give T cell receptor beta chains drawn from one sample of a study of vaccination effects on CD4 cells after COVID-19. The antigens of these receptors remain unknown. Only in-frame clones appear in the TCRdb table, and some are missing; sequencing was by immunoSEQ multiplex PCR. The sample records 20,000 to 25,000 clones, under 85% being singletons. The material was CD4+ T cells from PBMCs cultured with HCoV-NL63 spike peptides, obtained before COVID-19 vaccination. These TCRs come from a human donor who received a COVID-19 vaccine. Both conserved end residues are part of each CDR3. D genes are given only for firm matches. Size tells how often a clone was seen (once, few, many) or the class of an expanded clone, and some rows leave it out.

d_call	j_call	clone_size	v_call	cdr3_aa	cdr3_nt
.	TRBJ1-4	.	TRBV6-5	CASSYSPTGIGEKLFF	TGTGCCAGCAGTTACTCGCCCACAGGCATAGGTGAAAAACTGTTTTTT
.	TRBJ2-3	.	TRBV5-1	CASSSLIRDTQYF	TGCGCCAGCAGCTCCTTAATTAGAGATACGCAGTATTTT
TRBD2	TRBJ2-1	once	TRBV13	CASSLRAGTSSYNEQFF	TGTGCCAGCAGCTTACGCGCCGGGACTAGCTCCTACAATGAGCAGTTCTTC
.	TRBJ1-3	.	TRBV5-5	CASSLAGTQYSGNTIYF	TGTGCCAGCAGCTTGGCCGGGACCCAATACTCTGGAAACACCATATATTTT
.	TRBJ1-5	.	TRBV6-1	CASSEESAVQPQHF	TGTGCCAGCAGTGAAGAGTCGGCTGTCCAGCCCCAGCATTTT
.	TRBJ1-2	.	TRBV4-3	CASSQEGSQRYGYTF	TGCGCCAGCAGCCAAGAGGGATCTCAGCGCTATGGCTACACCTTC
TRBD2	TRBJ2-3	.	TRBV5-6	CASSSLTSGRTDTQYF	TGTGCCAGCAGCTCCCTGACTAGCGGGAGAACAGATACGCAGTATTTT
TRBD2	TRBJ2-5	.	TRBV3-1/TRBV3-2	CASSQNIAGTGETQYF	TGTGCCAGCAGCCAAAATATAGCGGGAACGGGAGAGACCCAGTACTTC
.	TRBJ1-4	.	TRBV28	CASHGGGTNEKLFF	TGTGCCAGCCATGGGGGGGGAACTAATGAAAAACTGTTTTTT
TRBD1	TRBJ1-1	.	TRBV28	CASSSLWGTGWNTEAFF	TGTGCCAGCAGTTCCCTATGGGGGACAGGGTGGAACACTGAAGCTTTCTTT
.	TRBJ2-2	few	TRBV5-4	CASSLMQGATGELFF	TGTGCCAGCAGCTTGATGCAGGGCGCCACCGGGGAGCTGTTTTTT
.	TRBJ2-7	few	TRBV7-8	CASSQTGQRLEEQYF	TGTGCCAGCAGCCAGACCGGACAGCGCCTAGAGGAGCAGTACTTC
TRBD1	TRBJ1-1	.	TRBV5-1	CASSFQGAITEAFF	TGCGCCAGCAGCTTCCAGGGGGCGATCACTGAAGCTTTCTTT
TRBD1	TRBJ2-5	.	TRBV7-8	CASSLSGQKETQYF	TGTGCCAGCAGCTTATCGGGACAGAAAGAGACCCAGTACTTC
.	TRBJ1-2	.	TRBV2	CASPGFSDYGYTF	TGTGCCAGTCCGGGGTTCAGTGACTATGGCTACACCTTC
.	TRBJ1-6	few	TRBV2	CASVRINNSPLHF	TGTGCCAGCGTGAGGATAAATAATTCACCCCTCCACTTT
.	TRBJ2-1	.	TRBV5-1	CASSLVGHLDNEQFF	TGCGCCAGCAGCTTGGTCGGCCACCTCGACAATGAGCAGTTCTTC
TRBD2	TRBJ2-7	.	TRBV6-6	CASTDEEGPGGEQYF	TGTGCCAGCACCGACGAAGAGGGACCGGGAGGCGAGCAGTACTTC
.	TRBJ2-1	.	TRBV15	CATSRDFGEQFF	TGTGCCACCAGCAGAGATTTTGGTGAGCAGTTCTTC
.	TRBJ2-5	.	TRBV7-8	CASSLGRAYPRAETQYF	TGTGCCAGCAGCTTGGGCAGGGCTTACCCCCGCGCGGAGACCCAGTACTTC
TRBD1	TRBJ1-2	.	TRBV5-1	CASSSRDRAGYTF	TGCGCCAGCAGCTCCCGGGACAGGGCTGGCTACACCTTC
TRBD1	TRBJ1-2	.	TRBV4-3	CASSLQDRGRSYGYTF	TGCGCCAGCAGCCTCCAGGACAGGGGGCGCTCCTATGGCTACACCTTC
TRBD1	TRBJ1-1	.	TRBV6-6	CASSFAGGPNTEAFF	TGTGCCAGCAGTTTTGCAGGGGGACCGAACACTGAAGCTTTCTTT
.	TRBJ1-2	.	TRBV19	CASRTHGLDGYTF	TGTGCCAGTAGGACACACGGGTTGGATGGCTACACCTTC
.	TRBJ2-7	.	TRBV7-9	CASSLGDGSYEQYF	TGTGCCAGCAGCTTAGGGGACGGCTCCTACGAGCAGTACTTC
.	TRBJ2-7	few	TRBV7-2	CASSRQGGSYEQYF	TGTGCCAGCAGTCGACAGGGAGGTTCCTACGAGCAGTACTTC
.	TRBJ1-5	few	TRBV19	CASNNRANQPQHF	TGTGCCAGTAACAACAGGGCCAATCAGCCCCAGCATTTT
TRBD1	TRBJ1-2	.	TRBV6-5	CASRYRGNYGYTF	TGTGCCAGCAGATACAGGGGAAACTATGGCTACACCTTC
.	TRBJ1-1	.	TRBV10-3	CAISESGGESRAFF	TGTGCCATCAGTGAGTCGGGGGGGGAGAGTCGGGCTTTCTTT
.	TRBJ2-6	.	TRBV27	CASSLTGGANVLTF	TGTGCCAGCAGTTTAACGGGCGGGGCCAACGTCCTGACTTTC
.	TRBJ1-5	once	TRBV30	CAWSTETGLGQPQHF	TGTGCCTGGAGTACGGAAACAGGGCTAGGTCAGCCCCAGCATTTT
.	TRBJ1-1	.	TRBV2	CASSEWPGGAFF	TGTGCCAGCAGTGAATGGCCAGGAGGAGCTTTCTTT
TRBD1	TRBJ2-7	.	TRBV12-3/TRBV12-4	CASSLQGAYEQYF	TGTGCCAGCAGTCTACAGGGGGCCTATGAGCAGTACTTC
.	TRBJ1-5	.	TRBV5-6	CASSFRGGQYSNQPQHF	TGTGCCAGCAGCTTCCGTGGGGGGCAGTATAGCAATCAGCCCCAGCATTTT
.	TRBJ2-7	.	TRBV3-1/TRBV3-2	CASSQDGDTGPPYF	TGTGCCAGCAGCCAAGACGGGGACACCGGGCCTCCCTACTTC
.	TRBJ2-1	.	TRBV27	CASRVDSFPYNEQFF	TGTGCCAGCAGGGTGGACAGTTTCCCCTACAATGAGCAGTTCTTC
.	TRBJ1-6	few	TRBV12-3/TRBV12-4	CASSKDGASPLHF	TGTGCCAGCAGTAAGGACGGGGCGTCACCCCTCCACTTT
TRBD1	TRBJ2-7	.	TRBV28	CASIDRDRGWRGAGHEQYF	TGTGCCAGCATCGACCGGGACAGGGGATGGCGGGGGGCCGGTCACGAGCAGTACTTC
.	TRBJ1-2	.	TRBV19	CASRKGQPSRTGNYGYTF	TGTGCCAGTAGGAAGGGTCAGCCCTCCCGGACGGGAAACTATGGCTACACCTTC
.	TRBJ2-3	.	TRBV5-4	CASRVDNTDTQYF	TGTGCCAGCAGGGTGGACAACACAGATACGCAGTATTTT
.	TRBJ1-6	few	TRBV30	CAWIRPGRVNSPLHF	TGTGCCTGGATCCGACCCGGCCGGGTCAATTCACCCCTCCACTTT
TRBD1	TRBJ2-5	few	TRBV2	CASSEAGGATQYF	TGTGCCAGCAGTGAAGCAGGGGGCGCCACCCAGTACTTC
TRBD2	TRBJ2-2	.	TRBV5-1	CASSLGAVRGATGELFF	TGCGCCAGCAGCTTGGGAGCGGTGCGGGGGGCCACCGGGGAGCTGTTTTTT
.	TRBJ2-5	once	TRBV27	CASSLMWGQQETQYF	TGTGCCAGCAGTTTAATGTGGGGGCAACAAGAGACCCAGTACTTC
.	TRBJ1-2	.	TRBV28	CASRRYGYTF	TGTGCCAGCAGACGCTATGGCTACACCTTC
.	TRBJ1-5	.	TRBV19	CASSSTGGSQPQHF	TGTGCCAGTAGTTCAACCGGGGGGAGCCAGCCCCAGCATTTT
TRBD1	TRBJ2-3	.	TRBV5-1	CASVLGQGMGDTQYF	TGCGCCAGCGTCCTAGGACAGGGGATGGGAGATACGCAGTATTTT
TRBD1	TRBJ1-1	few	TRBV10-3	CAISEGQVNTEAFF	TGTGCCATCAGTGAGGGACAGGTGAACACTGAAGCTTTCTTT
.	TRBJ2-5	.	TRBV7-9	CASSFDLGYQETQYF	TGTGCCAGCAGTTTCGATCTAGGGTACCAAGAGACCCAGTACTTC
TRBD1	TRBJ1-1	few	TRBV5-4	CASSRDRGTAEGAFF	TGTGCCAGCAGCCGGGACAGGGGGACGGCTGAAGGAGCTTTCTTT
.	TRBJ1-4	few	TRBV30	CAWRRKGRSNEKLFF	TGTGCCTGGAGGCGGAAGGGGAGATCTAATGAAAAACTGTTTTTT
TRBD1	TRBJ1-1	.	TRBV28	CASGRRGLNTEAFF	TGTGCCAGCGGTAGAAGGGGGCTGAACACTGAAGCTTTCTTT
TRBD1	TRBJ1-5	few	TRBV5-1	CASSWGQGGNQPQHF	TGCGCCAGCAGCTGGGGACAGGGCGGCAATCAGCCCCAGCATTTT
TRBD2	TRBJ2-1	.	TRBV27	CASSLTGGRLNEQFF	TGTGCCAGCAGTTTAACTGGCGGGAGGCTAAATGAGCAGTTCTTC